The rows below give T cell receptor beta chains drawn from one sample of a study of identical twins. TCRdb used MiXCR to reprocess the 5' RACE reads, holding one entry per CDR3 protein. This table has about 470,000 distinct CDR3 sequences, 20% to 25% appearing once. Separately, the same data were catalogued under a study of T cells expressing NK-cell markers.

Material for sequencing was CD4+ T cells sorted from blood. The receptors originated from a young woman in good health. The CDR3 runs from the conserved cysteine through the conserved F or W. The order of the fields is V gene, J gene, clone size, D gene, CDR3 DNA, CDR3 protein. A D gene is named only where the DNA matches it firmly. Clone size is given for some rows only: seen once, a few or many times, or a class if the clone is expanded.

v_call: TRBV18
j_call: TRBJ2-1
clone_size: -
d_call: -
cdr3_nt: TGTGCCAGCTCACCATTGAAGCCTGGTGAGGGGAAAAATGAGCAGTTCTTC
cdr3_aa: CASSPLKPGEGKNEQFF

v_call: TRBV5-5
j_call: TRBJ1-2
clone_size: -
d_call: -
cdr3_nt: TGTGCCAGCGGGACACAGGATCTCTATGGCTACACCTTC
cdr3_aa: CASGTQDLYGYTF

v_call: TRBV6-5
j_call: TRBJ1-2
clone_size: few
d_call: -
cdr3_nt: TGTGCCAGCAGTTACCCTACAGGGCCGGGTAACTATGGCTACACCTTC
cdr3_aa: CASSYPTGPGNYGYTF

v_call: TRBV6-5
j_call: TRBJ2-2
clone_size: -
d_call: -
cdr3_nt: TGTGCCAGCAGTTACGCGGGATACACCGGGGAGCTGTTTTTT
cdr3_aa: CASSYAGYTGELFF

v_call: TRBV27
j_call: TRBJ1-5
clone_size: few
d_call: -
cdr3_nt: TGTGCCAGCAGTTTATCGACAGGCTTGGGTCAGCCCCAGCATTTT
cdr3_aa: CASSLSTGLGQPQHF

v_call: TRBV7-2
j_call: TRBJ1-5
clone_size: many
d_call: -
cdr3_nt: TGTGCCAGTGGGCTGACAGGACGGACAGATAGCAATCAGCCCCAGCATTTT
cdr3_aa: CASGLTGRTDSNQPQHF

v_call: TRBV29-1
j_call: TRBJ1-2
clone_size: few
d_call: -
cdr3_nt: TGCAGCGTTGGGGCAGGGACTAACTATGGCTACACCTTC
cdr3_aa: CSVGAGTNYGYTF

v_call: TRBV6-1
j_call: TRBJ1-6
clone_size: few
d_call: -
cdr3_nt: TGTGCCAGCACCAGAAGCTCCGGGGTTTATAATTCACCCCTCCACTTT
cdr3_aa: CASTRSSGVYNSPLHF

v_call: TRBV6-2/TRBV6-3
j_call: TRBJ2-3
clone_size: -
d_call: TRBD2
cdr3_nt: TGTGCCAGCAGTCAAATGGGGGGGATCACAGATACGCAGTATTTT
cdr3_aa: CASSQMGGITDTQYF

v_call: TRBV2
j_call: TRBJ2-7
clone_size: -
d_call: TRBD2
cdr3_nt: TGTGCCAGCAAGATGATTAGCGGGAGTATCCACGAGCAGTACTTC
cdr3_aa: CASKMISGSIHEQYF

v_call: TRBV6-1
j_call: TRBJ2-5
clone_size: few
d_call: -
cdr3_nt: TGTGCCAGCTGCCCCGGACACGGGGCGTACCAAGAGACCCAGTACTTC
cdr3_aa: CASCPGHGAYQETQYF

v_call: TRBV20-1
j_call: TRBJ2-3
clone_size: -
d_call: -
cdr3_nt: TGCAGTGCTATCGCGGGGCCATATGCGCAGTATTTT
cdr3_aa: CSAIAGPYAQYF

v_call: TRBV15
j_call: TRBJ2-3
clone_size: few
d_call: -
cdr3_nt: TGTGCCACCAGCAGAGGAGGGTCCACAGATACGCAGTATTTT
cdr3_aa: CATSRGGSTDTQYF

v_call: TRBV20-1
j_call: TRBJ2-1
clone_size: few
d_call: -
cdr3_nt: TGCAGTGCTAGAGCGAGGCGAGGGAATGAGCAGTTCTTC
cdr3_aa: CSARARRGNEQFF

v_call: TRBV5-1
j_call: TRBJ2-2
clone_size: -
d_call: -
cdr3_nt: TGCGCCAGCAGCTTGGGTCACGCGAACACCGGGGAGCTGTTTTTT
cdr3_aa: CASSLGHANTGELFF

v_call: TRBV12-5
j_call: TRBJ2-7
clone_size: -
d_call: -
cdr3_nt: TGTGCTAGTGGTCTCGGGACTGAAGGCGAGCAGTACTTC
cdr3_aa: CASGLGTEGEQYF

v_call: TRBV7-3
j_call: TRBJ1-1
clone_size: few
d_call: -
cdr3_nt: TGTGCCAGCAGCTTAACTGCTAGGAGTGAAGCTTTCTTT
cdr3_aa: CASSLTARSEAFF

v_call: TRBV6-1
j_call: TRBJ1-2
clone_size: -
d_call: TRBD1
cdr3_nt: TGTGCCAGCGGACATAGGACAGGGGCTGGCTACACCTTC
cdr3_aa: CASGHRTGAGYTF

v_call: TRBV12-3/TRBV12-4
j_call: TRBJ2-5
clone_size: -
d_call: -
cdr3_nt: TGTGCCAGCAGCGGACAGCCCTTCGTTCAAGAGACCCAGTACTTC
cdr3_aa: CASSGQPFVQETQYF

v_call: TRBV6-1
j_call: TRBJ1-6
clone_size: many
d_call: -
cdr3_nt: TGTGCCAGCAGAACAGGGACCTATAATTCACCCCTCCACTTT
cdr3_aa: CASRTGTYNSPLHF

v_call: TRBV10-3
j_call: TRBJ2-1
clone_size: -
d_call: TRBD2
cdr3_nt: TGTGCCATCAGTGCCCGGGGGGACTACAATGAGCAGTTCTTC
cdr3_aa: CAISARGDYNEQFF

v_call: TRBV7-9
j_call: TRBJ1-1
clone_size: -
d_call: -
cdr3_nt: TGTGCCAGCCGAACCCCGGGGAACACTGAAGCTTTCTTT
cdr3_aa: CASRTPGNTEAFF

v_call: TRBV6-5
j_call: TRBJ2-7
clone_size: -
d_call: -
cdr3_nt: TGTGCCAGCAGTTACCTCGGGGTAGATGTCCGCGAGCAGTACTTC
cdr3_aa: CASSYLGVDVREQYF

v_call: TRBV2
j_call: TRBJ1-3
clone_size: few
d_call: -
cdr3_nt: TGTGCCAGCAGTGCGACAGGTACCTCTGGAAACACCATATATTTT
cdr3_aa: CASSATGTSGNTIYF

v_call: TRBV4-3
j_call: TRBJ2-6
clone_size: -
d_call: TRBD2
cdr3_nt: TGCGCCAGCAGCCAAGCATCCCTAGCGGGAGTGGTTGGGGCCAACGTCCTGACTTTC
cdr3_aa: CASSQASLAGVVGANVLTF

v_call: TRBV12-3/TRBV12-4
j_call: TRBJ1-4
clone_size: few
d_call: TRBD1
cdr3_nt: TGTGCCAGCAGTGAACAGGGGGCTTTTGAAAAACTGTTTTTT
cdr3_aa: CASSEQGAFEKLFF

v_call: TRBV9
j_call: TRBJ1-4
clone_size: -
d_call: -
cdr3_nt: TGTGCCAGCAGCCCGAATTCAGGCCTCAATGAAAAACTGTTTTTT
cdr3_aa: CASSPNSGLNEKLFF

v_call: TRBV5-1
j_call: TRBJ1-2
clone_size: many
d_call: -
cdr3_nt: TGCGCCAGCAGCTTCGAGGGAGCTAACTATGGCTACACCTTC
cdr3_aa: CASSFEGANYGYTF

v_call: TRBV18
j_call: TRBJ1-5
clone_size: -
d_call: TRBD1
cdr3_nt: TGTGCCAGCTCAGCGACAGGGGGCCTGGAGCCCCAGCATTTT
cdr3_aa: CASSATGGLEPQHF

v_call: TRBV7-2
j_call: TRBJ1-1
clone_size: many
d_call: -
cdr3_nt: TGTGCCAGCAGCTTAGCGTCGGGGTACACTGAAGCTTTCTTT
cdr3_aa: CASSLASGYTEAFF

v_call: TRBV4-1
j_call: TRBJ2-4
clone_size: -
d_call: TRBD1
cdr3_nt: TGCGCCAGCAGCCACGGTGGTTTCCAGGGGGCCGCCAAAAACATTCAGTACTTC
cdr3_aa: CASSHGGFQGAAKNIQYF

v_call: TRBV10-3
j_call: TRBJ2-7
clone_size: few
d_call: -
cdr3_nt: TGTGCCATCAGTGCGGTTAAGAACGAGCAGTACTTC
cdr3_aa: CAISAVKNEQYF

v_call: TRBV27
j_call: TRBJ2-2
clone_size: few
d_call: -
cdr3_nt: TGTGCCGCCGCCCGGCCCTTCGGGGAGCTGTTTTTT
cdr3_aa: CAAARPFGELFF

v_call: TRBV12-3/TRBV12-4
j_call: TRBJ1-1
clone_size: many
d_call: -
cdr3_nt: TGTGCCAGCAGTTTAGGAGGCGAGGCTTTCTTT
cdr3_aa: CASSLGGEAFF

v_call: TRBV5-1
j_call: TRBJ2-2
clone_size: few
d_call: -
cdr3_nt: TGCGCCAGCAGCTTGGGCGGGGGCCCGAACACCGGGGAGCTGTTTTTT
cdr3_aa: CASSLGGGPNTGELFF

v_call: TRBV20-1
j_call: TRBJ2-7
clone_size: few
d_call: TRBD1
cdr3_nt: TGCAGTGCTCGCCTGACTGGGACAGGCGAGCAGTACTTC
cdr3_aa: CSARLTGTGEQYF

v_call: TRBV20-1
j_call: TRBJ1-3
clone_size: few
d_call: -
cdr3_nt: TGCAGTGGAGAGGCAGGGGGAAACACCATATATTTT
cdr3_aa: CSGEAGGNTIYF

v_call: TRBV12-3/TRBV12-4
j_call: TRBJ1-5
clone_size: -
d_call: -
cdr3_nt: TGTGCCAGCAGGGGAACGGGACGTCCTCTCAATCAGCCCCAGCATTTT
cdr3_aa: CASRGTGRPLNQPQHF

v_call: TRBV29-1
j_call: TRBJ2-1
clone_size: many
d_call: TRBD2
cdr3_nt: TGCAGCGTCCCGAAGACTAGCGAGTTCAATGAGCAGTTCTTC
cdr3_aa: CSVPKTSEFNEQFF

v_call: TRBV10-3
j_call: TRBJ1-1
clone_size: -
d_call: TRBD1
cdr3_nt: TGTGCCATCAGTGCCGGACAGGGGAACACTGAAGCTTTCTTT
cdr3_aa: CAISAGQGNTEAFF

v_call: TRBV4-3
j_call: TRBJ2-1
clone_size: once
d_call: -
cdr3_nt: TGCGCCAGCAGCCTCCAGGGGAGAGGCTACAATGAGCAGTTCTTC
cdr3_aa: CASSLQGRGYNEQFF

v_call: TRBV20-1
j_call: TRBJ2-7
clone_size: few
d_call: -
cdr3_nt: TGCAGTGCTGCAGGTTCGGCCAACGAGCAGTACTTC
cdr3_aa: CSAAGSANEQYF

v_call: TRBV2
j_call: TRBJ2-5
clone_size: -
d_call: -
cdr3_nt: TGTGCCAGCGCGCCAGACTATGGGAAAGAGACCCAGTACTTC
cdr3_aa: CASAPDYGKETQYF

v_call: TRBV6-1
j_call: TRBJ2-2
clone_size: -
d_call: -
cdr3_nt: TGTGCCGCCCGGGACTCCTACGCCGGGGAGCTGTTTTTT
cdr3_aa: CAARDSYAGELFF

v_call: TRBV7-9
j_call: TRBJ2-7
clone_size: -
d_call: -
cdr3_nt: TGTGCCAGCAGCTTAGGGTATGAGCGATTGGCCCCCGAGCAGTACTTC
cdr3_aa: CASSLGYERLAPEQYF

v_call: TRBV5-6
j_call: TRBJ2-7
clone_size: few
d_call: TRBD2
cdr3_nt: TGTGCCAGCAGCCGGGGGGGGAGGGGAGGCGCCTACGAGCAGTACTTC
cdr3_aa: CASSRGGRGGAYEQYF

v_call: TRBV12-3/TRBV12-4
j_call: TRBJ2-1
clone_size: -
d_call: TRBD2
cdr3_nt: TGTGCCAGCAGTCCCACCCGCTTGACTAGCGGGAGGGCCCTTTACAATGAGCAGTTCTTC
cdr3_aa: CASSPTRLTSGRALYNEQFF

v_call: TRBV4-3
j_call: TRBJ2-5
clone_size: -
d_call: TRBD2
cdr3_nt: TGCGCCAGCAGCCAAGGCACTAGCGGGAACCAAGAGACCCAGTACTTC
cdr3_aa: CASSQGTSGNQETQYF

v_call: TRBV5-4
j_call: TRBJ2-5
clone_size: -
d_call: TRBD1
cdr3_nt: TGTGCCAGCAGCCCCGGGACAGACCAAGAGACCCAGTACTTC
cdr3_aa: CASSPGTDQETQYF

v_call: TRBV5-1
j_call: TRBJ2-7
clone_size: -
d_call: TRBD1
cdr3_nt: TGCGCCAGCAGCTTTGACCAACAGGGGGGAGAGCAGTACTTC
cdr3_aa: CASSFDQQGGEQYF

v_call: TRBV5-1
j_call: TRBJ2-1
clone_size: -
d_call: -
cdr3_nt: TGCGCCAGCACCCTCGGAGGGGGGGCCTACAATGAGCAGTTCTTC
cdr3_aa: CASTLGGGAYNEQFF

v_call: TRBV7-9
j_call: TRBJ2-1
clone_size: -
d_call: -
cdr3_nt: TGTGCCAGCAGCTTAGCACCGGGGACTGAGCAGTTCTTC
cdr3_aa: CASSLAPGTEQFF

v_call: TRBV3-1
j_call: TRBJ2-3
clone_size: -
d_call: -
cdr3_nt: TGTGCCAGCAGCCAAATGCTAATCCGCACAGATACGCAGTATTTT
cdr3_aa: CASSQMLIRTDTQYF

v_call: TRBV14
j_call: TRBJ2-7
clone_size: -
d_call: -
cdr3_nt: TGTGCCAGCAAGTCCGGCGGAACCTACGAGCAGTACTTC
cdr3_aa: CASKSGGTYEQYF